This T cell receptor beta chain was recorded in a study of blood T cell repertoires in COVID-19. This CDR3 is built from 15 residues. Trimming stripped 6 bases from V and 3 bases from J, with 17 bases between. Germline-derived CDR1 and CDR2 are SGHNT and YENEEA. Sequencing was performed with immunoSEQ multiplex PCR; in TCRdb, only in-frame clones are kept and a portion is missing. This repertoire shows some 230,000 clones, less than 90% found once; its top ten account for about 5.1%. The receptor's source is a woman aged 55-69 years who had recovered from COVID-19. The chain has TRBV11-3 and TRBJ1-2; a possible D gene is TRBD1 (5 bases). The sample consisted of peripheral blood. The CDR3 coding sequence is TGTGCCAGCAGTCACTGGACGGGGGTGGACTATGGCTACACCTTC. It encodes CASSHWTGVDYGYTF.